The clone carrying this T cell receptor beta chain has just a few counts. This sample is drawn from a study of T cells in Graves' hyperthyroidism and ophthalmopathy. RNA transcripts provided the source from which TCR beta CDR3 regions were amplified. HTBI primers were used for first-round RT-PCR of the TCR CDR3. Via MiXCR, TCRdb re-called the multiplex PCR reads, giving one row per CDR3 protein. The repertoire includes some 560,000 distinct CDR3 sequences, around 14% of them detected once, and around 7.3% sits in the top ten. Graves' hyperthyroidism was deemed stable absent ophthalmopathy progression within 18 months. Newly diagnosed hyperthyroidism, duration under 2 months, in patients aged 18 to 65. Germline V gives CDR1 ENHRY, CDR2 SYGVKD. This CDR3 comprises 16 residues. Trimming removed 8 bases from V and 7 bases from J; junction bases left unmatched: 11.

Sequenced sample: blood. The sequence was collected from a woman in her thirties with Graves' hyperthyroidism. The V gene is TRBV10-3, the J gene TRBJ2-2; 12 nucleotides line up with TRBD2. The CDR3 nucleotides read TGTGCCATCGGGAGACTAGCGGGAGCAAACGGCGGGGAGCTGTTTTTT. It encodes CAIGRLAGANGGELFF.